The source of this T cell receptor beta chain is a study of T cells after posttransplantation cyclophosphamide. Study findings and constraints: Donor CD8+ memory clones often dominated recipient blood repertoires at later times. Recipient CMV seropositivity and CMV reactivation strongly tracked TRB clonality.

Sequenced by immunoSEQ multiplex PCR; TCRdb stores in-frame clones only, minus some. Listed for the sample are some 40,000 clones, none seen a single time. This related bone marrow graft donor gave peripheral blood on the day of marrow donation. Unmatched junction bases numbered 4, after V lost 0 bases and J lost 3 bases. Germline V gene data show CDR1 as LGHNA and CDR2 as YSLEER. This CDR3 has 16 amino acids. Many counts were recorded for this clone. Its specificity is not known. This sequence was found in a woman aged 45-65 years in good health and a related stem cell transplant donor. Source material: PBMCs. The chain couples TRBV4-3 to TRBJ1-4; the match to TRBD1 covers 7 bases. The CDR3 region is CASSQDQGTANEKLFF. CDR3 nucleotide sequence: TGCGCCAGCAGCCAAGATCAGGGGACAGCTAATGAAAAACTGTTTTTT.